This T cell receptor (beta chain) was recorded in a study of graft-versus-host responses after intestinal transplantation. Across the study: Multivisceral, liver-intestinal, or isolated intestinal grafts were transplanted into recipients. After anti-thymocyte globulin induction, recipients took tacrolimus and steroids for around 3 years.

Broader study findings: The marrow of recipients harbored GvH clones, and ileum or blood showed some of them first. Levels of circulating GvH clones at their peak were associated with early post-transplant HvG declines.

The data were produced by immunoSEQ multiplex PCR, yet TCRdb's version contains in-frame clones alone and is incomplete. The top ten hold 5.5% to 7% of the sample, which has around 93,000 clones, 85% to 95% seen once. The germline CDR1 and CDR2 sequences are SGHTA and FQGNSA. The CDR3 is made up of 15 amino acids. J lost 4 bases, V lost 5 bases, and 9 bases had no gene match. About this clone itself: Its antigen remains unknown.

This receptor was taken from a human donor who received an intestinal transplant. This rearrangement joins TRBV7-2 to TRBJ2-7, with 9 bases identical to TRBD1. The sample in question was unstimulated CD8+ T cells sorted from spleen or lymph node cells, obtained before intestinal transplant. The CDR3 DNA sequence: TGTGCCAGCAGCCAGCTGGGACAGGGAGTGTACGAGCAGTACTTC. Translation gives CASSQLGQGVYEQYF.